This T cell receptor (beta chain) was obtained from a study of blood T cell repertoires in COVID-19. Study summary: Researchers got acute and convalescent COVID-19 samples from the United States, Italy and Spain. From T cells, B-cell-depleted T cells, or PBMCs came the material, which was cDNA or gDNA.

Authors' data handling: Amplification of reference gene primers was used by the study to estimate nucleated cell counts. The assay was immunoSEQ multiplex PCR, and TCRdb's table has in-frame clones only and misses some. D and trimming come from the DNA, and the V and J calls and clone size come from that table. The sample consists of approximately 70,000 clones, about 90% of them appearing once. The CDR3 is made up of 15 amino acids. V was shortened by 5 bases and J by 1 base, with 12 bases between the two germline ends. Germline lookup yields CDR1 SGHKS and CDR2 YYEKEE (reference sequence). The V call is TRBV5-5, the J call TRBJ2-2; possible D gene TRBD1, 6 bases. Source material: peripheral blood. The receptor comes from a woman aged 80 or over with active COVID-19. The CDR3: CASSYDRLNTGELFF. The CDR3 DNA follows: TGTGCCAGCAGTTACGACAGGCTGAACACCGGGGAGCTGTTTTTT.